The TCR beta chain under discussion was sequenced for a study of blood T cell repertoires in COVID-19. Looking at the study overall: Acute-phase and convalescent COVID-19 samples originated in the United States, Italy and Spain.

Trimming took off 5 bases at V and 14 bases at J, with 13 bases between the two ends. The CDR3 has 12 residues. Those enrolled, adults aged roughly 18 to 95 years, came from fewer than 25 US areas. Recovery among Cohort 3 donors was established by two negative PCRs, clearance, or symptom resolution. Using immunoSEQ multiplex PCR, the repertoire was profiled, and TCRdb retains in-frame clones only, with some absent. This repertoire shows 200,000 to 250,000 clones, 82% found once; its top ten account for 3% to 4%. The sequenced material came from PBMCs or T cells enriched from blood (not recorded which). The V call is TRBV12-3 or TRBV12-4, the J call TRBJ1-6; maybe TRBD1 (6 bases). The sequence was obtained from a woman aged 55-69 years who had recovered from COVID-19. CDR3 protein: CASSSDRWALHF. The CDR3 bases are TGTGCCAGCAGTAGCGACAGGTGGGCCCTCCACTTT.